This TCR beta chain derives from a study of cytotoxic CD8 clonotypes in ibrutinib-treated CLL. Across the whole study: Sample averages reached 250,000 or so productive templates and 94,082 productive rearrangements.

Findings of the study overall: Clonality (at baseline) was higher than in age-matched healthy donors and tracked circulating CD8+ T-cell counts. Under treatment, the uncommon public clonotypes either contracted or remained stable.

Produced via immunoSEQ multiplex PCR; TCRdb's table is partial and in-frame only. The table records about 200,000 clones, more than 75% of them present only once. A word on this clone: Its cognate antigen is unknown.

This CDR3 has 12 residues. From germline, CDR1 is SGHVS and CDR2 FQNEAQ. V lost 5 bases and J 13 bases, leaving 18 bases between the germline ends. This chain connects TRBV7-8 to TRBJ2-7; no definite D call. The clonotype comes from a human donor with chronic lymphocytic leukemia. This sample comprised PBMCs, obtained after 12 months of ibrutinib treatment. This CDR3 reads CASSLSVRTPYF. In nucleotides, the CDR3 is TGTGCCAGCAGCCTATCGGTCAGGACGCCCTACTTC.